This T cell receptor (beta chain) was sequenced for a study of lymphopenia after photon versus proton radiotherapy. Points on this clone: Its antigen is not identified.

Whole-study results and caveats: Oligoclonal CD8+ Temra expansion after nadir drove photon patients' diversity drop.

Here immunoSEQ multiplex PCR was the method, and the copy in TCRdb shows in-frame clones only, minus some. The sample shows some 25,000 clones, 87% of them seen only once. The germline CDR1 and CDR2 sequences are LNHDA and SQIVND (reference sequence). CDR3 length: 16 residues. V lost 4 bases, J lost 4 bases, and 6 bases stayed unmatched. The sequence was collected from a man aged 50-59 years with gastric cancer. The chain links TRBV19 to TRBJ2-5; 13 positions agree with TRBD2. The material sequenced was peripheral blood, taken from a patient treated with photon-based radiotherapy. In DNA form, the CDR3 reads TGTGCCAGTAGTACGACCGGGACTAGCGGGGTAGAGACCCAGTACTTC. It codes for CASSTTGTSGVETQYF.